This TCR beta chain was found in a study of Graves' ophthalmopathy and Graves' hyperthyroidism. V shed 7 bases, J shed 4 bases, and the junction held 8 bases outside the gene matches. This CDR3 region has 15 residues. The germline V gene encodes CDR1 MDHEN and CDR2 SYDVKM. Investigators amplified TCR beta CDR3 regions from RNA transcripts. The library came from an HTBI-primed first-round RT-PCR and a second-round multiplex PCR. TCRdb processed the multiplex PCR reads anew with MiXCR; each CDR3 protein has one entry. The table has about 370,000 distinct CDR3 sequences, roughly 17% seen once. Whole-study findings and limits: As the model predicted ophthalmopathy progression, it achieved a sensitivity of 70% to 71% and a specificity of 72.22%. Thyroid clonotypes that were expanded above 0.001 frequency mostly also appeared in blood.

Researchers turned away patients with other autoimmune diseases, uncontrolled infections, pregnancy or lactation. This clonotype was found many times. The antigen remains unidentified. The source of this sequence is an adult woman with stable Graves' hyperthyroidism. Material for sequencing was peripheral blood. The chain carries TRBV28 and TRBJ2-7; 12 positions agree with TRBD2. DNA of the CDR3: TGTGCCAGCAACCCCGGGACTAGCGGGTTGTACGAGCAGTACTTC. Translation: CASNPGTSGLYEQYF.